The clone carrying this T cell receptor beta chain showed up just a few times. The record originates from a study of blood T cells in healthy people across ages. Primers used in a second PCR of roughly 7 to 12 cycles were a sample-barcoded 5' primer and a J-beta primer mix. TCRdb re-analysed the 5' RACE reads in MiXCR, keeping a single row per CDR3 protein. The sample comprises about 1.8 million distinct CDR3 sequences, around 48% of which are singletons, and about 2.1% rests with the top ten. From germline, CDR1 is DFQATT and CDR2 SNEGSKA (reference sequence). Trimming cost V 0 bases and J 7 bases; bases outside gene matches: 25. The CDR3 covers 21 residues.

The rearrangement links TRBV20-1 to TRBJ2-1, with 9 nucleotides matching TRBD2. The receptor's source is a woman aged 40 to 50 in good health. Material: blood. This CDR3 reads CSARDLLGTGGGAGIRNEQFF. The CDR3, as DNA: TGCAGTGCTAGAGATCTTCTAGGGACTGGCGGGGGGGCAGGGATACGAAATGAGCAGTTCTTC.